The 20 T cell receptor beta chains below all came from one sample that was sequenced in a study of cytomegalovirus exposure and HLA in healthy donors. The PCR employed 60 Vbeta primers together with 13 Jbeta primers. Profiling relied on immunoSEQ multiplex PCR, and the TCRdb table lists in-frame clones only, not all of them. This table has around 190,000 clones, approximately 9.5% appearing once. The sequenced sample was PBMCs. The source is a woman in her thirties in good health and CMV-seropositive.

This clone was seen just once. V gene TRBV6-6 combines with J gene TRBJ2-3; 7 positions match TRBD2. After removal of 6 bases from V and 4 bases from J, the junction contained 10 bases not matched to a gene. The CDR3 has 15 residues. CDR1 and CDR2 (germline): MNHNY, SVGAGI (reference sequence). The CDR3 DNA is TGTGCCAGCAGACGGAGAGCGGGAAAAGCAGATACGCAGTATTTT. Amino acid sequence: CASRRRAGKADTQYF.

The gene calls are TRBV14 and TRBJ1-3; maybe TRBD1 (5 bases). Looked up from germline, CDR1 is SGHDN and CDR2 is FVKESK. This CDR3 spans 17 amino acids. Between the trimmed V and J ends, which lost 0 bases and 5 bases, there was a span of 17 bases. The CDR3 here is CASSQDLRGTSRNTIYF. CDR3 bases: TGTGCCAGCAGCCAAGATCTCCGGGGGACTAGTAGAAACACCATATATTTT.

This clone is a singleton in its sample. CDR3 loop: CASSLRPRGTETQYF. The CDR3 DNA sequence: TGTGCCAGCAGCCTTCGACCCCGGGGGACGGAGACCCAGTACTTC. This sequence joins TRBV11-2 and TRBJ2-5, with a weak D call TRBD2 (6 bases). Per germline, CDR1 SGHAT and CDR2 FQNNGV. This CDR3 has 15 residues. V lost 5 bases to trimming and J lost 5 bases, with 18 bases between them.

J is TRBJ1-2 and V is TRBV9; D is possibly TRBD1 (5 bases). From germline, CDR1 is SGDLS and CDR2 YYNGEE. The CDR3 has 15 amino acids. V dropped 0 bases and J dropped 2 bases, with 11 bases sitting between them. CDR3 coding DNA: TGTGCCAGCAGCGTAGCAGGGAAGACAAACTATGGCTACACCTTC. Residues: CASSVAGKTNYGYTF.

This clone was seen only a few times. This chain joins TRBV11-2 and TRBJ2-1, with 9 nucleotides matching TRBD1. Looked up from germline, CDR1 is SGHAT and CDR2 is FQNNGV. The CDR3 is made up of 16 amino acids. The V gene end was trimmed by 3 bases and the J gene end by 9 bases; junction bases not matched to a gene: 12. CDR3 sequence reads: CASSLTGTGRSGEQFF. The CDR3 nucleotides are TGTGCCAGCAGCTTGACCGGGACAGGGAGGTCGGGTGAGCAGTTCTTC.

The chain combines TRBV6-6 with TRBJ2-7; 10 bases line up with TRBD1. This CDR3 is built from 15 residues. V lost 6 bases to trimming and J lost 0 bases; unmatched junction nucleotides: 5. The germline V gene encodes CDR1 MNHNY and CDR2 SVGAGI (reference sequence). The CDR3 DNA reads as TGTGCCAGCAGCGGGACAGGGGTTAACTCCTACGAGCAGTACTTC. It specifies CASSGTGVNSYEQYF.

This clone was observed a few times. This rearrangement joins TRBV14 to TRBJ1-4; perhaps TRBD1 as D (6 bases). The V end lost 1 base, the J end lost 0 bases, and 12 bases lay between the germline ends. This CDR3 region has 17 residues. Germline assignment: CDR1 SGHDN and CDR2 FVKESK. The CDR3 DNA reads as TGTGCCAGCAGCCAAGTTACAGGGAGAGCAACTAATGAAAAACTGTTTTTT. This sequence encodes CASSQVTGRATNEKLFF.

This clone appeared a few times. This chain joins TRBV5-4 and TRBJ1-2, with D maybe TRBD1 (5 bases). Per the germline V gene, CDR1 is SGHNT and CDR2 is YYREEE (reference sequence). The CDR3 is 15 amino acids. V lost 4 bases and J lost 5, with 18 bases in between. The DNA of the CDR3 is TGTGCCAGCAGCAGTGGAGGGGACCGGGGGTATGGCTACACCTTC. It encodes CASSSGGDRGYGYTF.

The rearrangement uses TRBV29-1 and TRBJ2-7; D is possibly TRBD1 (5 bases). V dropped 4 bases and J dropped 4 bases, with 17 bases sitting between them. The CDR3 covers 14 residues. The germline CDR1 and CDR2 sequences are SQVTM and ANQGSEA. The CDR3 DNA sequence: TGCAGCGTTGGTTGGGCAGGGCAGACGTACGAGCAGTACTTC. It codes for CSVGWAGQTYEQYF.

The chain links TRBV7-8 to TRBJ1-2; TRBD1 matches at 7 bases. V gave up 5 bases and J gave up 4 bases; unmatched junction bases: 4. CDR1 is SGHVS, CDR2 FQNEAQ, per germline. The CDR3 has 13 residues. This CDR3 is CASSETGSYGYTF. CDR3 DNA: TGTGCCAGCAGCGAGACAGGGTCCTATGGCTACACCTTC.

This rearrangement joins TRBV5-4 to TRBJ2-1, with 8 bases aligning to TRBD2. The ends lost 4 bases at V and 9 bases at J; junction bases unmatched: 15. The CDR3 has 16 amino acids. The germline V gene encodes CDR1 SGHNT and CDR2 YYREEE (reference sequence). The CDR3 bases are TGTGCCAGCAGCCGTGGACTAGCACCTACGGGGGGTGAGCAGTTCTTC. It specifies CASSRGLAPTGGEQFF.

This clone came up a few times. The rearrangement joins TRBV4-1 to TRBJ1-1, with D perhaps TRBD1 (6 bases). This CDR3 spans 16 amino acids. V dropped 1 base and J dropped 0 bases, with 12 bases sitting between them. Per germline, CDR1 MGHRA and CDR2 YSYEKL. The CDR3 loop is CASSQVGTGLNTEAFF. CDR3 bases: TGCGCCAGCAGCCAAGTTGGAACAGGGCTGAACACTGAAGCTTTCTTT.

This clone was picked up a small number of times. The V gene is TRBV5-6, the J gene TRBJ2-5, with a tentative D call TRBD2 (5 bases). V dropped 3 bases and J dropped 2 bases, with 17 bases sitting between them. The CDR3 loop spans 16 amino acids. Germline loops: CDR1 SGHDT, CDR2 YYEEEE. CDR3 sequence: CASSSGYSGGQETQYF. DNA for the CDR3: TGTGCCAGCAGCTCTGGATACAGTGGCGGGCAAGAGACCCAGTACTTC.

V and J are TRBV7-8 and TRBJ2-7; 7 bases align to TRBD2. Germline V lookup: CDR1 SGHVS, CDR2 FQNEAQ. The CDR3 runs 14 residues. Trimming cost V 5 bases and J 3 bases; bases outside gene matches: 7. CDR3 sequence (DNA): TGTGCCAGCAGCCCCAGCGGGGCTGGCTACGAGCAGTACTTC. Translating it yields CASSPSGAGYEQYF. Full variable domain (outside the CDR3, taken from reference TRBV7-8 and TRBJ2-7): GAGVSQSPRYKVAKRGQDVALRCDPISGHVSLFWYQQALGQGPEFLTYFQNEAQLDKSGLPSDRFFAERPEGSVSTLKIQRTQQEDSAVYLCASSPSGAGYEQYFGPGTRLTVT.

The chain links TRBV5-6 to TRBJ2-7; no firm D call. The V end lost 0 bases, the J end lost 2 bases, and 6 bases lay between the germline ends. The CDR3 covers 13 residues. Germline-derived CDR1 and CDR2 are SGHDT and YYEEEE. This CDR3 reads CASSLGVAYEQYF. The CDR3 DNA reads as TGTGCCAGCAGCTTGGGAGTCGCCTACGAGCAGTACTTC.

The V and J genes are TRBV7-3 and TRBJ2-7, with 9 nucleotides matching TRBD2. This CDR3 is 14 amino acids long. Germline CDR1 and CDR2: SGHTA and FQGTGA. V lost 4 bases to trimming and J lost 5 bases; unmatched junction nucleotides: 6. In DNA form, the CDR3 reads TGTGCCAGCAGCTCTCAAGCGGGAGGCCACGAGCAGTACTTC. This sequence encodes CASSSQAGGHEQYF.

The CDR3 DNA sequence: TGCAGCGTTGGGCAGGCGTACGAGCAGTACTTC. It encodes CSVGQAYEQYF. This chain connects TRBV29-1 to TRBJ2-5; no firm D call. The DNA end is a closer match to TRBJ2-7, so the J assignment may be wrong. The germline V gene encodes CDR1 SQVTM and CDR2 ANQGSEA. This CDR3 region has 11 residues.

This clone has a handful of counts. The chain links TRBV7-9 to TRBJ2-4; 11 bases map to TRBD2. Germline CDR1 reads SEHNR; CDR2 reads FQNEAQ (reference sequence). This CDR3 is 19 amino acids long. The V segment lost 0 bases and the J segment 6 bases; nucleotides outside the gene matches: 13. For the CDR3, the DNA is TGTGCCAGCAGCTTAGCTGTAGAGTTTAGCGGGAGGGTTACAAACATTCAGTACTTC. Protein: CASSLAVEFSGRVTNIQYF.

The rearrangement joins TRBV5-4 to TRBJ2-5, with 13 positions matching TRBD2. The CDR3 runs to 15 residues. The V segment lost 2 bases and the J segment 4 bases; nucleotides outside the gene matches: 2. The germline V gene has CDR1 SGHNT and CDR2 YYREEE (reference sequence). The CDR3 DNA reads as TGTGCCAGCAGCTTTACTAGCGGGAGGGGAGAGACCCAGTACTTC. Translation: CASSFTSGRGETQYF.

The CDR3 DNA reads TGTGCCAGCAGCTGCCCGACCGGAGCGGCCCTCTACGAGCAGTACTTC. Translated, it gives CASSCPTGAALYEQYF. V is TRBV14 and J is TRBJ2-7; weak D call: TRBD2 (5 bases). From germline, CDR1 is SGHDN and CDR2 FVKESK. Trimming left V 5 bases short and J 3 bases short, with 20 bases between. CDR3 size: 16 residues.